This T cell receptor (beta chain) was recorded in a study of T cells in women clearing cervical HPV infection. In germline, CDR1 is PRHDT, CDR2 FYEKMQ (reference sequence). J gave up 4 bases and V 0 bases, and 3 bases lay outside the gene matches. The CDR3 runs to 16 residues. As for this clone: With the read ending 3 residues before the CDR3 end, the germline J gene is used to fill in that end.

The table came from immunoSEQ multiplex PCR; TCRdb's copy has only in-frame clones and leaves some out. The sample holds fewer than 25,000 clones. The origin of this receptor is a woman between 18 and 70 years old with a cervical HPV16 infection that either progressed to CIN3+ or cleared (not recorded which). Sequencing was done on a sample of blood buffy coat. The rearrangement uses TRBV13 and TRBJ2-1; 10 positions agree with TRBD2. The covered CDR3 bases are TGTGCCAGCAGCTTAGGTTGGACTAGCGGTTACAATGAG. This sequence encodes CASSLGWTSGYNE. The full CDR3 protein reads CASSLGWTSGYNEQFF.